This T cell receptor (beta chain) was captured in a study of control samples from healthy donors and cancer patients. Germline V gives CDR1 GTSNPN, CDR2 SVGIG (reference sequence). This CDR3 spans 13 amino acids. V shed 1 base, J shed 4 bases, and the junction held 1 base outside the gene matches. Assay: immunoSEQ multiplex PCR; the TCRdb copy retains only in-frame clones and omits some. The data hold roughly 370,000 clones, with about 93% observed a single time. The V and J genes are TRBV30 and TRBJ1-1; 9 bases are a match to TRBD1. This TCR was recovered from a man in his forties with head and neck cancer. The sample consisted of PBMCs. The DNA of the CDR3 is TGTGCCTGGAGTGCGACAGGGGGCACTGAAGCTTTCTTT. Its protein product is CAWSATGGTEAFF.